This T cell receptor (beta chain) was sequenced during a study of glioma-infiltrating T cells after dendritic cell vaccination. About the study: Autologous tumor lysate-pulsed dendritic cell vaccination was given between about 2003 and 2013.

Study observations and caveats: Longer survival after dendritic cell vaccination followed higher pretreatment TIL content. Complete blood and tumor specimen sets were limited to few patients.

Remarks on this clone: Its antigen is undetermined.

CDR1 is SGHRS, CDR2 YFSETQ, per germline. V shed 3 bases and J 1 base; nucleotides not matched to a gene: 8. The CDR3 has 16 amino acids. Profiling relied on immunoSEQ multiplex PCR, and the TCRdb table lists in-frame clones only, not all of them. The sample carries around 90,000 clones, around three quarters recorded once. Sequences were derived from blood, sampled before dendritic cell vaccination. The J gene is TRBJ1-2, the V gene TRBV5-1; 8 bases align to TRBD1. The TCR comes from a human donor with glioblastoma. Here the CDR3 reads CASSSNPGQVNYGYTF. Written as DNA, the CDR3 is TGCGCCAGCAGCTCAAACCCGGGACAGGTTAACTATGGCTACACCTTC.